The source of this T cell receptor (beta chain) is a study of blood T cells in healthy people across ages (dated by TCRdb to the mid-2010s). Study-wide context: In model experiments, roughly one uniquely barcoded TCR beta cDNA molecule per two T cells was captured by template switching. Using deep sequencing normalized with unique cDNA molecular identifiers, the study measured how TCR beta repertoire diversity changes with age. Donors were grouped into four age groups: young (average 16 years), middle-aged (about 40), aged (around 60) and long-lived (less than 85). Using the same blood draw, the study looked at two additional independent replicas of 1 million unique cDNA reads for two donors, one aged 18 to 29 and the other aged 80 or older.

The donors were 40 or so Caucasian individuals from Russia, aged 6 to 90 years, who were systemically healthy. Each donor gave 8 to 10 milliliters of peripheral blood, drawn into EDTA-treated Vacutainer tubes. Ficoll-Paque density-gradient centrifugation was used to isolate PBMCs, with at least 6 million obtained per sample. Total RNA was extracted from PBMCs with Trizol reagent, with at least 6 micrograms obtained per sample. For every donor, flow cytometry on a PBMC aliquot measured the percentage of naive CD45RAhigh/CD27high T cells. In this sample, this clonotype turned up many times. The specificity of this receptor is unknown. Base qualities are missing; no much larger clone stands one base away. The CDR3 sequence holds 17 residues, the cysteine and phenylalanine included. Only the CDR3 DNA stays, 51 bases, in frame from base 1. Trimming removed 0 bases from V and 0 bases from J, leaving 16 bases between the germline ends. The germline V gene specifies SGDLS as CDR1 and YYNGEE as CDR2.

Study-wide findings and limitations: Since profiling was done on bulk unsorted PBMCs, naive and antigen-experienced compartments could not be conclusively compared. Estimates of total diversity from one million sequenced T cells were regarded as lower bounds and underestimates. The percentage of naive T cells measured by flow cytometry correlated strongly with observed TCR beta diversity. Compared with the aged group, the long-lived group had more naive CD4+ T cells, fewer expanded clones and increased TCR diversity, suggesting age selection. The CMV infection status of donors was not known, potentially confounding age-related changes in expanded clonotypes. As age increased, observed TCR beta diversity per million T cells dropped in a roughly linear way, and a significant reduction was already evident by age about 36.

The library was built by means of 5' RACE. This sample was sequenced with an Illumina HiSeq 2500. A second PCR of about 6 to 11 cycles was run with a J-beta primer mix and a sample-barcoded 5' primer. A unique molecular identifier was introduced onto each TCR beta cDNA molecule by a template-switch 5' adaptor carrying 12 random nucleotides. Each sample yielded at least 3 million CDR3-containing paired-end reads. All of the RNA was converted into first-strand cDNA using the Mint cDNA synthesis kit, with a TRBC-specific oligonucleotide serving as the primer. Following uracil-DNA glycosylase treatment, a first 18-cycle PCR with universal primers M1SS and BC2_uni_R was performed on all cDNA. The study's processing was this. For normalization, 1 million high-quality reads, each with a distinct molecular identifier, were randomly selected from each sample. Instead of being binned into consensus sequences, reads with shared molecular identifiers were discarded. CDR3 identification, clonotype clustering and error correction used MiTCR with a Q25 quality threshold and the strictest error-elimination algorithm. A nonparametric unseen species model with Euler transformation was used to estimate lower-bound total TCR beta diversity. TCRdb trimmed public reads at Q25 via fastp, called clones via MiXCR and kept in-frame beta chains. CDR3 protein sequences are deduplicated, and each keeps its most common genes and DNA. Here the V and J calls rest on TCRdb's processing, not on the authors' analysis. The sample data list roughly 550,000 distinct CDR3 sequences, and 20% to 30% of these were observed just once. Of the sample, 7.5% to 9% is held by the ten largest clones.

These same data were also listed under a study on T cells of mothers and their children. The second paper further reports: Nine systemically healthy Caucasian individuals served as donors, namely three mothers together with their six children. cDNA synthesis used all of the extracted RNA, with approximately 1.4 ug of RNA in each 15 ul reaction. Sample barcodes and 2-4 random nucleotides were added via the M1S primer in the second PCR. Over 8.5 million TCR beta CDR3 reads came from each mother, compared with approximately 3.1 million reads from each child. Thymic selection shapes the output of TCR recombination in a similar way in related and unrelated pairs, and inherited differences have a minor effect. Normalized repertoire overlap was always found to be slightly, but never significantly, higher in related mother-child pairs than in unrelated mother-child pairs. No persistent microchimeric T cell clones were found, with a detection sensitivity of approximately 100 clones per million clonotypes. To look for features that set related mother-child pairs apart from unrelated individuals, the researchers ran deep NGS to compare the TCR beta repertoires of mothers and children. On average, the children were around 11 +/- 4 years old, while the mothers were approximately 41 +/- 4 years old. After adapter ligation with NEBNext reagents, the libraries were sequenced on Illumina HiSeq 2000 with 100+100 nt paired-end reads. To prevent cross-contamination, the mother and child libraries were prepared one month apart and sequenced in separate runs. For each donor, somewhere between roughly 500,000 and 2,300,000 distinct TCR beta clonotypes were identified. Naive TCR beta clonotypes were estimated from low-frequency clonotypes matched to each donor's FACS-determined naive share, without sorting.

This sequence was found in a boy younger than 18 in good health. In this chain, TRBV9 is recombined with TRBJ2-7; the D region possibly corresponds to TRBD1 (6 bases align). The sequenced sample was blood. The CDR3 region reads CASSVVLGAGSSYEQYF. The bases are TGTGCCAGCAGCGTAGTTTTGGGGGCAGGGAGCTCCTACGAGCAGTACTTC.